The sequence of this TCR beta chain was determined in a study of cytomegalovirus exposure and HLA in healthy donors (TCRdb year 2017). Some background on the complete study: In an earlier analysis of some 550 of the donors, 250 to 300 Gb of sequence data and 117 million unique TCR beta sequences from about 190 million T cells were reported. An early release covering some 640 HLA-typed donors comprised about 290 gigabases of sequencing data and tens of millions of unique TCR sequences. Of the roughly 400 genotyped donors, approximately 80% were placed in the genetic ancestry cluster associated with self-reported Caucasian donors. The study aimed to test whether signatures of past pathogen exposure could be identified by cataloging public T cell receptors. The T cell repertoires of around 670 subjects were profiled by immunosequencing and related to cytomegalovirus serostatus. Along with the approximately 700-subject first cohort, a separate validation cohort of over 90 different subjects was used. High-throughput TCR immunosequencing, statistical association of individual TCRs with disease status, and machine learning were combined to predict cytomegalovirus infection status. A later analysis re-examined previously published TCR beta repertoires from roughly 720 donors and added high-resolution HLA genotyping to investigate patterns of TCR occurrence. Rather than using new phenotypic data, the later analysis identified candidate immune exposures from TCR beta sequences and from how often those sequences occurred across donors. An earlier analysis of approximately 580 of the donors used high-throughput TCR beta sequencing to judge whether each TCR beta V gene segment behaved as functional or pseudogenic. Donor age, sex, ethnicity and CMV serostatus were collected together with the repertoire data. A later genetic analysis used genome-wide SNP genotypes for about 60% of the roughly 670 donors, treating that subset as a discovery cohort. All discovery cohort repertoires had been generated on a single sequencing platform. HLA typing included class I and class II loci at four-digit resolution. Typing coverage varied by locus: roughly 620-640 donors for A, B, C, DRB1 and DQB1; approximately 500 for DQA1; about 570 for DPA1; approximately 450 for DPB1. Because of strong linkage in the cohort, roughly five DR-DQ haplotypes were treated as single units for association and clustering. Among some 410 genotyped donors of the cohort, an average of roughly 240,000 unique TCR beta nucleotide sequences were sequenced per donor, around 20% of them non-productive. Results the study describes overall, beyond this receptor: Broadly in line with IMGT annotations, most TCR beta V segments showed up in productive rearrangements about 87% or about 30% of the time in an earlier analysis of about 500 of the donors. Over 15 rarely observed V segments, including chromosome 9 orphons, were excluded from the earlier analysis of about 600 of the donors because counts were too low. When HLA alleles, especially DR and DQ, strongly co-occurred, TCR associations were difficult to assign to individual alleles. The authors suggested that the approach could potentially be extended to other disease states and immunological phenotypes. A later analysis found that HLA-associated TCR beta chains were more clonally expanded and had lower generation probabilities than equally common non-associated chains. Several of the top co-occurrence clusters appeared to be linked to parvovirus B19, influenza, CMV and Epstein-Barr virus, according to a later analysis. Roughly uniform sequencing depth across donors was assumed in presence/absence analyses, although this assumption may not hold. In a later analysis, more than 15,000 TCR beta sequences were associated with specific HLA alleles at a false discovery rate of 0.05. Because HLA typing was missing for some donors at each locus, association tests included only the typed subset. Immune exposure information for the cohort was limited to CMV serostatus. In a later genetic analysis, a missense DCLRE1C variant was associated with V-gene and J-gene trimming of TCR beta chains, and the association was replicated in an independent cohort. Three of the identified cytomegalovirus-associated TCR beta chains were confirmed in vitro to be specific for cytomegalovirus antigens. Most TCR sequences were seen in very few donors, while some public TCRs were found in many individuals. In a later genetic analysis, fewer N-insertions in productive TCRs were reported among donors in an Asian-associated ancestry cluster than the roughly 700-donor mean. The 87-base-pair reads could not distinguish some IMGT-functional V segments, including TRBV6-2 and TRBV6-3, so those segments were excluded. A later analysis found that TCR association rates varied across HLA loci, with DRB1 alleles showing the most associated TCRs and HLA-C alleles the fewest. A cluster of highly shared sequence variants was judged likely to be a technical artifact of the sequencing pipeline. Cytomegalovirus status was reported to be diagnosed by the classifier with high specificity and sensitivity in both the original and validation cohorts. The study listed 164 TCR beta chains as associated with cytomegalovirus. In a later analysis, most CMV-associated TCR beta chains were found to appear HLA-restricted, with HLA associations seemingly driven largely by CMV exposure. Correlated functional status among segregating V segments might be attributable to linkage disequilibrium, but an unknown experimental factor could not be ruled out. Only TCR beta chains were sequenced in this cohort, and the absence of alpha or paired-chain data limited detectable features. A further reported finding was that TCR beta sequences accurately predicted the HLA-A and HLA-B alleles for most subjects in the first cohort.

The junction carries 11 bases between V and J, which are trimmed by 5 bases and 6 bases respectively. Taken from the germline V gene, the CDR1 and CDR2 loops are MDHEN and SYDVKM. The CDR3 measures 13 amino acids from cysteine to phenylalanine. The CDR3 DNA has 39 bases and is translated from base 1. Library preparation was by the immunoSEQ multiplex PCR assay. The multiplex PCR relied on a mix of 60 forward primers for TCR Vbeta segments and 13 reverse primers for TCR Jbeta segments. The CDR3 region of rearranged TCR beta genes was amplified from genomic DNA by a multiplex PCR assay. On the Illumina HiSeq System, the amplified TCR beta libraries were sequenced as 87-base-pair reads. Turning to the authors' computational methods: Across the roughly 600 repertoires, a later analysis counted roughly 77 million unique TCR beta chains, some 11 million of which were shared by at least two donors. Raw reads were error-corrected and collapsed into unique sequences with a nearest-neighbor algorithm that merged closely related sequences to remove PCR and sequencing errors. To assign V, D and J gene segments, CDR3 sequences were aligned to IMGT reference sequences. For a sequence to be retained, a match of at least six nucleotides to both a V gene segment and a J gene segment was required. Rearrangements were called productive when the CDR3 lacked stop codons and stayed in frame with V and J; all others were non-productive. CDR3 was defined according to IMGT convention as the region running from the second conserved V-encoded cysteine to the conserved J-encoded phenylalanine. In an earlier analysis of around 600 of the donors, sequences lacking an unambiguous match to a single V gene segment were excluded. In an earlier analysis of around 590 of the donors, a V segment was called functional when productive rearrangements were above 56.7%, and segregating when the standard deviation between donors exceeded 5%. To diagnose cytomegalovirus status from the catalog of TCR beta chain sequences, a statistical classification framework was built. In a later analysis, V and J genes were assigned by comparing TCR nucleotide sequences against IMGT/GENE-DB human TR gene sequences. In a later analysis, CDR3 sequences and most-parsimonious VDJ recombination scenarios were assigned using the TCRdist pipeline. In a later analysis, each TCR beta chain was defined by its CDR3 amino acid sequence together with its V-gene family, and reads without a unique V-gene family were excluded. A later analysis removed several hundred highly shared, low-generation-probability nucleotide sequences to deal with suspected cross-contamination and a sequencing artifact. A later analysis calculated a clonal expansion index for each public chain from normalized within-repertoire ranks of inferred template counts. In a later analysis, generation probabilities were computed with a VDJ recombination model fitted to out-of-frame rearrangements, and the resulting probabilities were checked against IGoR. In a later analysis, hypergeometric tests were used to score TCR-TCR, TCR-HLA and TCR-CMV co-occurrence, with a repertoire-size bias correction applied to TCR pairs. False discovery rates were estimated in a later analysis by permuting HLA or CMV assignments 20 times. A later analysis grouped co-occurring TCRs with DBSCAN, adding TCRdist sequence similarity when clustering within HLA-allele-positive subsets. For co-occurrence clustering, repertoires with fewer than 30,000 or more than 120,000 public chains were excluded, along with roughly 5 repertoires with anomalous nucleotide sharing. TCRdb's version of the immuneACCESS table is confined to in-frame rearrangements and falls short of the full clone set. An unresolved V gene accounts for under half of the shortfall where checked; the remainder is of unknown origin. The V and J calls and the clone size are those of that table, but D and trimming were determined from the DNA. This sample lists around 150,000 clones; roughly 79% were detected once. The ten largest make up around 1.3% of the sample.

The cohort comprised around 690 healthy bone marrow donors. All cohort members were sampled while nominally healthy, although unrecorded immune exposures were likely present. The donor was CMV seronegative and belonged to the group of 350 or so seronegative cohort members. Each donor provided a peripheral blood sample, and peripheral blood mononuclear cells were used for TCR beta sequencing. The Qiagen DNeasy Blood Extraction Kit was used to extract genomic DNA from the blood cell samples. To note about this clone: The clone's antigen remains unknown. There are no base qualities to consult, and no much larger clone falls within one base.

This sequence was found in a woman aged 45-60 years in good health and CMV-seronegative. Material: PBMCs. The V gene is TRBV28 and the J gene is TRBJ2-1, with the D gene uncertain. The sequence in DNA is TGTGCCAGCAGTCCTTACCGGTCCAATGAGCAGTTCTTC. Its translation reads: CASSPYRSNEQFF.